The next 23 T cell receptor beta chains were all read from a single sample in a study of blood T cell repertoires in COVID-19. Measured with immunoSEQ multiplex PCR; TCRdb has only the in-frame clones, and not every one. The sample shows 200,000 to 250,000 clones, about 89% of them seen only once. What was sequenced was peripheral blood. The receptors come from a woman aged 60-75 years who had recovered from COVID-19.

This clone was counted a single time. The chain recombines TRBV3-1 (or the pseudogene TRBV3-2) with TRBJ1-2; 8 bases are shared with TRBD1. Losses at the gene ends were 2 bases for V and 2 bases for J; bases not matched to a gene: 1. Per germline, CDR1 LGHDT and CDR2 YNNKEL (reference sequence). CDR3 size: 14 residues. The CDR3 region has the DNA TGTGCCAGCAGCCAACCAGGGGGCAACTATGGCTACACCTTC. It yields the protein CASSQPGGNYGYTF.

CDR3 loop: CASSYRQGSNEKLFF. Here the CDR3 DNA reads TGTGCCAGCAGCTACAGACAGGGATCTAATGAAAAACTGTTTTTT. This chain connects TRBV5-4 to TRBJ1-4; the match to TRBD1 covers 7 bases. Germline trimming cut 3 bases from V and 3 bases from J; bases unmatched to any gene: 5. Looked up from germline, CDR1 is SGHNT and CDR2 is YYREEE (reference sequence). This CDR3 spans 15 amino acids.

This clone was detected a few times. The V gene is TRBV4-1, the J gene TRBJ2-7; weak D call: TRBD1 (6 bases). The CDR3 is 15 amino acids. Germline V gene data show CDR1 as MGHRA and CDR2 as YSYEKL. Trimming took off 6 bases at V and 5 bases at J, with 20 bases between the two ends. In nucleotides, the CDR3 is TGCGCCAGCAGACCCCTGCAACAGGGATCCAACGAGCAGTACTTC. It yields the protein CASRPLQQGSNEQYF.

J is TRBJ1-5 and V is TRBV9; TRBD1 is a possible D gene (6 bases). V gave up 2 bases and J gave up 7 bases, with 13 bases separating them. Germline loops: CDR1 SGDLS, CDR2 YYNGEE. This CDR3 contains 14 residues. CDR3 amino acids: CASSVTGFGQPQHF. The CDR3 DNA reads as TGTGCCAGCAGCGTTACAGGGTTCGGCCAGCCCCAGCATTTT.

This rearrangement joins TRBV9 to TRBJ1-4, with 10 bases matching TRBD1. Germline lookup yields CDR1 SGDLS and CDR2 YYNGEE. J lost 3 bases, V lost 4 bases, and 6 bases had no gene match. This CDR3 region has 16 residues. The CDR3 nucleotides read TGTGCCAGCAGCCTGGGACAGGGGAACCCTAATGAAAAACTGTTTTTT. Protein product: CASSLGQGNPNEKLFF.

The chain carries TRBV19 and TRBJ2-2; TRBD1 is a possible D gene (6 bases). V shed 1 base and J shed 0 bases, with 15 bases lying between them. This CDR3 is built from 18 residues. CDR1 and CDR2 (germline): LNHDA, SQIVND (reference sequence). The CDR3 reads CASSIVLRDRSNTGELFF. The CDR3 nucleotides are TGTGCCAGTAGTATAGTACTACGAGACAGGTCGAACACCGGGGAGCTGTTTTTT.

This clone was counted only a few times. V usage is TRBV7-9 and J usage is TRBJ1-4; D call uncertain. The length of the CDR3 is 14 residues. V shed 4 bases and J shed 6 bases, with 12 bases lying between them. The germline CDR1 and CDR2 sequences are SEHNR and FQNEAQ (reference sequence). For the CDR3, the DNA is TGTGCCAGCAGCTCATCACTGACACATGAAAAACTGTTTTTT. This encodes CASSSSLTHEKLFF.

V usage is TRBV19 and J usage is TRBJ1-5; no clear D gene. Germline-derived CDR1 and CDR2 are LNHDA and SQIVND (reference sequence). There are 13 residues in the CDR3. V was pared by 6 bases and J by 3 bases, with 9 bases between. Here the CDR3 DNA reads TGTGCCAGTAGAGGACGGGACAATCAGCCCCAGCATTTT. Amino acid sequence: CASRGRDNQPQHF. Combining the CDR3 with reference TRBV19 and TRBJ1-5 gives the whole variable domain DGGITQSPKYLFRKEGQNVTLSCEQNLNHDAMYWYRQDPGQGLRLIYYSQIVNDFQKGDIAEGYSVSREKKESFPLTVTSAQKNPTAFYLCASRGRDNQPQHFGDGTRLSIL.

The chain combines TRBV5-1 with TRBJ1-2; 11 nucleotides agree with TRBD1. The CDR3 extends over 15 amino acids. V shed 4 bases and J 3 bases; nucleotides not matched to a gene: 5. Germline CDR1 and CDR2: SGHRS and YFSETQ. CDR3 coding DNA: TGCGCCAGCAGCCCCCGGACAGGGGGCGACTATGGCTACACCTTC. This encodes CASSPRTGGDYGYTF. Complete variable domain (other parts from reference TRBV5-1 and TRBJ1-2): KAGVTQTPRYLIKTRGQQVTLSCSPISGHRSVSWYQQTPGQGLQFLFEYFSETQRNKGNFPGRFSGRQFSNSRSEMNVSTLELGDSALYLCASSPRTGGDYGYTFGSGTRLTVV.

The CDR3 loop is CASSAGTANTEAFF. Written as DNA, the CDR3 is TGTGCCAGCTCAGCCGGGACAGCCAACACTGAAGCTTTCTTT. The chain links TRBV18 to TRBJ1-1; 7 bases align to TRBD1. The trim removed 5 bases at V and 2 bases at J, leaving 5 bases unmatched. Germline CDR1 KGHSH, CDR2 LQKENI. CDR3 length equals 14 residues.

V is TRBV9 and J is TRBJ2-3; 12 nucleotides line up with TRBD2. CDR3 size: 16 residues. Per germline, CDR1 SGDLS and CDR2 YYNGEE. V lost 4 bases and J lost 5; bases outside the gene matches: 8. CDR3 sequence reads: CASSPRTSGAVDTQYF. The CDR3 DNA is TGTGCCAGCAGCCCACGGACTAGCGGGGCGGTAGATACGCAGTATTTT.

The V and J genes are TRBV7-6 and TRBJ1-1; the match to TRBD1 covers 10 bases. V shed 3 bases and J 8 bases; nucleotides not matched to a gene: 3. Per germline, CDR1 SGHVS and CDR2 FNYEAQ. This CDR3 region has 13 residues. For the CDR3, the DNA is TGTGCCAGCAGCTTCCCGGACAGGGGGGAAGCTTTCTTT. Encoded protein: CASSFPDRGEAFF.

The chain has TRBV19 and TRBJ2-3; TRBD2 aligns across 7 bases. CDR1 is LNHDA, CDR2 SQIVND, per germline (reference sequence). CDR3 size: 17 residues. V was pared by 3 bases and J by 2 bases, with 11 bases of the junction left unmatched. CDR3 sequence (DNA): TGTGCCAGTAGTATCGTGCCCCGAGCGGGGCTCACAGATACGCAGTATTTT. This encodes CASSIVPRAGLTDTQYF.

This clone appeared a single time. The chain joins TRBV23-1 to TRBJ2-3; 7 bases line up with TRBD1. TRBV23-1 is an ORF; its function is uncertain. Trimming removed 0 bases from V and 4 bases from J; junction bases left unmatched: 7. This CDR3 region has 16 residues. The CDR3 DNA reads TGCGCCAGCAGTCAATCCCGGACAGGTCAACCAGATACGCAGTATTTT. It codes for CASSQSRTGQPDTQYF.

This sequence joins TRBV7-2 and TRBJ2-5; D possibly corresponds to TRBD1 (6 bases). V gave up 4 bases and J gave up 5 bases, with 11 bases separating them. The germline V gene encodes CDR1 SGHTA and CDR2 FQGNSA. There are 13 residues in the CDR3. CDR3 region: CASSSTGLETQYF. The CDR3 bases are TGTGCCAGCAGCTCCACAGGGTTGGAGACCCAGTACTTC.

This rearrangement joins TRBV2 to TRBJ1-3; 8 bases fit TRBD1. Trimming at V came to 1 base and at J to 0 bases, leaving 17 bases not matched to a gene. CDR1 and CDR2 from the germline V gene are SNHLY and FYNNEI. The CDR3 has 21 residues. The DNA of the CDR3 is TGTGCCAGCAGTGAAGTATTCGGAGACAGGGGCCCCCGGCTCTCTGGAAACACCATATATTTT. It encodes CASSEVFGDRGPRLSGNTIYF.

The CDR3 spells CASRRTGGNYGYTF. CDR3 nucleotide sequence: TGCGCCAGCAGAAGGACAGGGGGAAACTATGGCTACACCTTC. The rearrangement links TRBV5-1 to TRBJ1-2; 10 nucleotides align to TRBD1. CDR1 SGHRS and CDR2 YFSETQ come from the germline V gene. The CDR3 is made up of 14 amino acids. Losses at the gene ends were 5 bases for V and 2 bases for J; bases not matched to a gene: 3.

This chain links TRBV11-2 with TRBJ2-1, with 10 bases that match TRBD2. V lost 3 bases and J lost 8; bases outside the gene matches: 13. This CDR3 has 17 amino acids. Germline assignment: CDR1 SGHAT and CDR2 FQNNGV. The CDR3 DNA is TGTGCCAGCAGCTTGAGGTATCAGCGGGGGGGCAAAGATGAGCAGTTCTTC. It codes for CASSLRYQRGGKDEQFF. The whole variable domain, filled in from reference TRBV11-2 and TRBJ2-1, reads EAGVAQSPRYKIIEKRQSVAFWCNPISGHATLYWYQQILGQGPKLLIQFQNNGVVDDSQLPKDRFSAERLKGVDSTLKIQPAKLEDSAVYLCASSLRYQRGGKDEQFFGPGTRLTVL.

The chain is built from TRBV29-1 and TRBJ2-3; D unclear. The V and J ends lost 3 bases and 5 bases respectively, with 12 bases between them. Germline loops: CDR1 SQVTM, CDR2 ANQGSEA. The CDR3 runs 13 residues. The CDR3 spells CSVDLPGIDTQYF. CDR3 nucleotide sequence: TGCAGCGTTGATCTGCCGGGTATAGATACGCAGTATTTT.

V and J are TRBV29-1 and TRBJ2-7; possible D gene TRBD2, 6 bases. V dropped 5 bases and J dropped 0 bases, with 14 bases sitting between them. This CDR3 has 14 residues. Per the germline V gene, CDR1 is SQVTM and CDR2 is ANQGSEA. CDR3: CSVHSGRSSYEQYF. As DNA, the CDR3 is TGCAGCGTTCACTCTGGGAGGAGCTCCTACGAGCAGTACTTC.

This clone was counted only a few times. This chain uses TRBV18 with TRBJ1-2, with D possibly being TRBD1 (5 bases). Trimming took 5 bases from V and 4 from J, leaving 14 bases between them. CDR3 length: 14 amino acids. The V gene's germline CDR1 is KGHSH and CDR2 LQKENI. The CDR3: CASSVQGTGYGYTF. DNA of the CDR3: TGTGCCAGCTCAGTCCAGGGAACGGGCTATGGCTACACCTTC.

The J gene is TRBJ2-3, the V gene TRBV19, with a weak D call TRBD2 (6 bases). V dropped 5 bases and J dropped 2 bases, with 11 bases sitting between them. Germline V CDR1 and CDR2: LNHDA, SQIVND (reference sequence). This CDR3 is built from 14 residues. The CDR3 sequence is CASSWRGLTDTQYF. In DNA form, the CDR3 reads TGTGCCAGTAGTTGGCGGGGCCTCACAGATACGCAGTATTTT.

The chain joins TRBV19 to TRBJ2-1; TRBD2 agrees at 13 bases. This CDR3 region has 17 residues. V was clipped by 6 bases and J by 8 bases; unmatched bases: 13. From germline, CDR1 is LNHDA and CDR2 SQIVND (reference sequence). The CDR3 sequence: CASSRGGTSGVRDEQFF. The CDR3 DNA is TGTGCCAGTAGCCGCGGAGGGACTAGCGGGGTCCGTGATGAGCAGTTCTTC.